A selection of T cell receptor beta chains follows, all from one sample in a study of CD8 T cells in ankylosing spondylitis. MiXCR, run by TCRdb on the 5' RACE reads, gives a single entry per CDR3 protein. Of some 200,000 distinct CDR3 sequences listed, over 10% are singletons. The sample taken for sequencing was blood, either unsorted or a sorted T cell fraction (not recorded which). These receptor sequences come from a male donor with ankylosing spondylitis or in good health (not recorded which). The CDR3 runs from the conserved cysteine through the conserved F or W. The D gene is left open where the match is weak. Clone size appears in some rows only: once, few, many, or a class for an expanded clone.

CDR3 protein: CASSLVGDNEQFF; CDR3 DNA: TGTGCCAGCAGCTTAGTCGGGGACAATGAGCAGTTCTTC; J gene: TRBJ2-1; D gene: NA; clone size: many; V gene: TRBV13
CDR3 protein: CASSPGRVASGRAGELFF; CDR3 DNA: TGTGCCAGCAGCCCGGGACGGGTGGCTAGCGGGAGGGCCGGGGAGCTGTTTTTT; J gene: TRBJ2-2; D gene: TRBD2; clone size: NA; V gene: TRBV7-8
CDR3 protein: CSALRAQHF; CDR3 DNA: TGCAGCGCTCTGCGGGCCCAGCATTTT; J gene: TRBJ1-5; D gene: NA; clone size: many; V gene: TRBV29-1
CDR3 protein: CATSRDRGFYEQYF; CDR3 DNA: TGTGCCACCAGCAGAGATCGTGGCTTCTACGAGCAGTACTTC; J gene: TRBJ2-7; D gene: NA; clone size: many; V gene: TRBV15
CDR3 protein: CASSQLVAGGQETQYF; CDR3 DNA: TGTGCCAGCAGCCAATTGGTAGCGGGAGGTCAGGAGACCCAGTACTTC; J gene: TRBJ2-5; D gene: TRBD2; clone size: many; V gene: TRBV3-1
CDR3 protein: CASSPEDSIGNTIYF; CDR3 DNA: TGTGCCAGCAGTCCTGAGGACAGCATTGGAAACACCATATATTTT; J gene: TRBJ1-3; D gene: NA; clone size: many; V gene: TRBV12-3/TRBV12-4
CDR3 protein: CASSEGTGGDEQYF; CDR3 DNA: TGTGCCAGCAGTGAAGGGACAGGGGGCGACGAGCAGTACTTC; J gene: TRBJ2-7; D gene: TRBD1; clone size: many; V gene: TRBV6-1
CDR3 protein: CASSLDRGRTQYF; CDR3 DNA: TGTGCCAGCAGCCTGGACAGGGGGCGGACCCAGTACTTC; J gene: TRBJ2-5; D gene: TRBD1; clone size: NA; V gene: TRBV12-3/TRBV12-4
CDR3 protein: CASSIAPNYGYTF; CDR3 DNA: TGTGCCAGCAGCATTGCCCCGAACTATGGCTACACCTTC; J gene: TRBJ1-2; D gene: NA; clone size: few; V gene: TRBV7-9
CDR3 protein: CASSFRPAYNEQFF; CDR3 DNA: TGTGCCAGCAGCTTCCGGCCCGCATACAATGAGCAGTTCTTC; J gene: TRBJ2-1; D gene: NA; clone size: few; V gene: TRBV3-1
CDR3 protein: CSASTGTDTQYF; CDR3 DNA: TGCAGTGCTTCGACAGGGACAGATACGCAGTATTTT; J gene: TRBJ2-3; D gene: TRBD1; clone size: few; V gene: TRBV20-1
CDR3 protein: CASSQEWGNTEAFF; CDR3 DNA: TGCGCCAGCAGCCAAGAATGGGGAAACACTGAAGCTTTCTTT; J gene: TRBJ1-1; D gene: NA; clone size: few; V gene: TRBV4-1
CDR3 protein: CASSLTSGLQETQYF; CDR3 DNA: TGTGCCAGCAGTTTGACTAGCGGGCTCCAAGAGACCCAGTACTTC; J gene: TRBJ2-5; D gene: TRBD2; clone size: few; V gene: TRBV12-3/TRBV12-4
CDR3 protein: CASSFVGEQFF; CDR3 DNA: TGTGCCAGCAGCTTTGTAGGTGAGCAGTTCTTC; J gene: TRBJ2-1; D gene: NA; clone size: few; V gene: TRBV13
CDR3 protein: CASSESANEQFF; CDR3 DNA: TGTGCCAGCAGTGAGTCTGCCAATGAGCAGTTCTTC; J gene: TRBJ2-1; D gene: NA; clone size: NA; V gene: TRBV25-1
CDR3 protein: CASSPLTGAYNEQFF; CDR3 DNA: TGTGCCAGCTCACCACTGACAGGGGCCTACAATGAGCAGTTCTTC; J gene: TRBJ2-1; D gene: TRBD1; clone size: many; V gene: TRBV18
CDR3 protein: CASSAIAGHTDTQYF; CDR3 DNA: TGTGCCAGCAGTGCGATAGCGGGGCATACAGATACGCAGTATTTT; J gene: TRBJ2-3; D gene: TRBD2; clone size: once; V gene: TRBV2
CDR3 protein: CASSLATGVRTEAFF; CDR3 DNA: TGTGCCAGCAGCTTAGCCACAGGGGTCAGAACTGAAGCTTTCTTT; J gene: TRBJ1-1; D gene: TRBD1; clone size: many; V gene: TRBV7-9
CDR3 protein: CATGGPDGYYEQYF; CDR3 DNA: TGTGCCACGGGTGGACCGGACGGCTACTACGAGCAGTACTTC; J gene: TRBJ2-7; D gene: NA; clone size: few; V gene: TRBV15
CDR3 protein: CASSVGAWEETQYF; CDR3 DNA: TGTGCCAGCAGTGTGGGGGCTTGGGAAGAGACCCAGTACTTC; J gene: TRBJ2-5; D gene: NA; clone size: many; V gene: TRBV12-3/TRBV12-4
CDR3 protein: CASSQVRDSPLHF; CDR3 DNA: TGCGCCAGCAGCCAAGTCCGAGATTCACCCCTCCACTTT; J gene: TRBJ1-6; D gene: NA; clone size: many; V gene: TRBV4-1
CDR3 protein: CSARPGDEQFF; CDR3 DNA: TGCAGTGCTAGACCAGGGGATGAGCAGTTCTTC; J gene: TRBJ2-1; D gene: NA; clone size: NA; V gene: TRBV20-1
CDR3 protein: CASSSLGTSGRDPYEQYF; CDR3 DNA: TGTGCCAGCAGCTCCCTGGGGACTAGCGGGAGGGATCCCTACGAGCAGTACTTC; J gene: TRBJ2-7; D gene: TRBD2; clone size: NA; V gene: TRBV7-8
CDR3 protein: CAWSPGVRTEAFF; CDR3 DNA: TGTGCCTGGAGTCCAGGGGTGAGGACTGAAGCTTTCTTT; J gene: TRBJ1-1; D gene: NA; clone size: NA; V gene: TRBV30
CDR3 protein: CASSHSRAKDGYTF; CDR3 DNA: TGTGCCAGCAGCCATTCGAGGGCAAAGGATGGCTACACCTTC; J gene: TRBJ1-2; D gene: NA; clone size: few; V gene: TRBV3-1
CDR3 protein: CASSLAVTEKLFF; CDR3 DNA: TGTGCCAGCAGCTTAGCGGTCACGGAAAAACTGTTTTTT; J gene: TRBJ1-4; D gene: NA; clone size: NA; V gene: TRBV7-6
CDR3 protein: CSVDLQAVNTEAFF; CDR3 DNA: TGCAGCGTTGACCTCCAGGCTGTAAACACTGAAGCTTTCTTT; J gene: TRBJ1-1; D gene: NA; clone size: NA; V gene: TRBV29-1
CDR3 protein: CASRPGTGEGYTF; CDR3 DNA: TGTGCCAGCAGGCCCGGGACAGGGGAGGGCTACACCTTC; J gene: TRBJ1-2; D gene: TRBD1; clone size: NA; V gene: TRBV2
CDR3 protein: CSASPTVSYNEQFF; CDR3 DNA: TGCAGTGCTAGCCCGACAGTTTCCTACAATGAGCAGTTCTTC; J gene: TRBJ2-1; D gene: NA; clone size: NA; V gene: TRBV20-1
CDR3 protein: CASSEDDYQETQYF; CDR3 DNA: TGTGCCAGCAGTGAAGACGACTACCAAGAGACCCAGTACTTC; J gene: TRBJ2-5; D gene: NA; clone size: NA; V gene: TRBV6-1
CDR3 protein: CASSPTGGGRDGYTF; CDR3 DNA: TGTGCCAGCAGCCCGACAGGGGGCGGTCGGGATGGCTACACCTTC; J gene: TRBJ1-2; D gene: TRBD1; clone size: few; V gene: TRBV7-9
CDR3 protein: CSVDPVLNTQYF; CDR3 DNA: TGCAGCGTTGATCCCGTTTTGAATACGCAGTATTTT; J gene: TRBJ2-3; D gene: NA; clone size: many; V gene: TRBV29-1
CDR3 protein: CAISDYRDYNEQFF; CDR3 DNA: TGTGCCATCAGTGACTACAGAGATTACAATGAGCAGTTCTTC; J gene: TRBJ2-1; D gene: NA; clone size: NA; V gene: TRBV10-3
CDR3 protein: CASSPLAGPITDTQYF; CDR3 DNA: TGTGCCAGCAGCCCCCTGGCGGGACCGATCACAGATACGCAGTATTTT; J gene: TRBJ2-3; D gene: NA; clone size: NA; V gene: TRBV7-7
CDR3 protein: CSATSPTDTQYF; CDR3 DNA: TGCAGTGCTACCTCTCCAACAGATACGCAGTATTTT; J gene: TRBJ2-3; D gene: NA; clone size: few; V gene: TRBV20-1
CDR3 protein: CASSFLAVGEQYF; CDR3 DNA: TGTGCCAGCAGTTTCCTAGCAGTGGGCGAGCAGTACTTC; J gene: TRBJ2-7; D gene: NA; clone size: few; V gene: TRBV27